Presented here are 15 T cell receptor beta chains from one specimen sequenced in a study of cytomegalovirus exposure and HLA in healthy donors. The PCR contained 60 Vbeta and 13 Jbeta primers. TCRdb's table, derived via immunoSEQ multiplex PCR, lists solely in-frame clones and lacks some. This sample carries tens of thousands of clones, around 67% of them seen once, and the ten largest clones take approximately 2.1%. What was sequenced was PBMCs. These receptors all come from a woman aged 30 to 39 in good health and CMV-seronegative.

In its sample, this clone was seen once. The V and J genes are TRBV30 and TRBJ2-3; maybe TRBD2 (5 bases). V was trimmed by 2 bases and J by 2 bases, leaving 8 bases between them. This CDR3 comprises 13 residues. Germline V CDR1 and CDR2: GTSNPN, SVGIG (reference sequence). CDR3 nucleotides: TGTGCCTGGAGTCCGGGAACCACAGATACGCAGTATTTT. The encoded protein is CAWSPGTTDTQYF.

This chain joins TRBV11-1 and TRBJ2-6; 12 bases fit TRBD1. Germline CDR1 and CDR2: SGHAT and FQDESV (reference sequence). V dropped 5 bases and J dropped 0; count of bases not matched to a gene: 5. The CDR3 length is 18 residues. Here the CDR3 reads CASSPGQGASSGANVLTF. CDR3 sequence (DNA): TGTGCCAGCAGCCCGGGACAGGGGGCCTCCTCTGGGGCCAACGTCCTGACTTTC.

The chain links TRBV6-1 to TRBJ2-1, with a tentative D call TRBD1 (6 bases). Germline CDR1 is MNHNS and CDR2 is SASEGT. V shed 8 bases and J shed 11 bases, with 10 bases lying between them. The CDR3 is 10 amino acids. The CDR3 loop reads CASSGVQQFF. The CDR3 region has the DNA TGTGCCAGCTCAGGGGTGCAGCAGTTCTTC.

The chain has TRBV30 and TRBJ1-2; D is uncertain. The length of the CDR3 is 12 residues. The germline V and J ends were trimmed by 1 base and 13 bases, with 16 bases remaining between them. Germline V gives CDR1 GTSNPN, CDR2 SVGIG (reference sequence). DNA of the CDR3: TGTGCCTGGAGTGATCGGGCCGCGGGGTGCACCTTC. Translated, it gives CAWSDRAAGCTF.

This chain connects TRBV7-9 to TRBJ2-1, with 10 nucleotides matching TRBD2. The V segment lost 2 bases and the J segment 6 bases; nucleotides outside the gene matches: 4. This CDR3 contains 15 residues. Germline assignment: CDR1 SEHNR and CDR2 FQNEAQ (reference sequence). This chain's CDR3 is CASSLRGLAFNEQFF. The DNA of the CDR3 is TGTGCCAGCAGCTTAAGGGGACTAGCGTTCAATGAGCAGTTCTTC.

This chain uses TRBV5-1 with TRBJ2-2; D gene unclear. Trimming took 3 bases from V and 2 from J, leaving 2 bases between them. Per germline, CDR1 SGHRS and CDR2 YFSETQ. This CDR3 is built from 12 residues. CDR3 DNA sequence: TGCGCCAGCAGCTCAAACACCGGGGAGCTGTTTTTT. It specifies CASSSNTGELFF.

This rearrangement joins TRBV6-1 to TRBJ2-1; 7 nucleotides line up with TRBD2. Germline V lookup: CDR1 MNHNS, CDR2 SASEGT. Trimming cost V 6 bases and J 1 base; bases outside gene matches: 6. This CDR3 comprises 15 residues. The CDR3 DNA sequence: TGTGCCAGCAGCCAAGCGGGGCCTTCCTACAATGAGCAGTTCTTC. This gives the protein CASSQAGPSYNEQFF.

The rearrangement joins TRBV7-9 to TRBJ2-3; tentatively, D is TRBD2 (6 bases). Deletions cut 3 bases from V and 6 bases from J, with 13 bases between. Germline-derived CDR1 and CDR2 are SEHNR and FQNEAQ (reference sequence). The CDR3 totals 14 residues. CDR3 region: CASSLSGPSDTQYF. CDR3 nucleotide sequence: TGTGCCAGCAGCTTGAGCGGGCCCTCTGATACGCAGTATTTT.

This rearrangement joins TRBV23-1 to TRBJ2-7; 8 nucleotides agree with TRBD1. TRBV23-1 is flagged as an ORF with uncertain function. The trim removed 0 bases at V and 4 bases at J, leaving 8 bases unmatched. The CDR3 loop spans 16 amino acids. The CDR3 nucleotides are TGCGCCAGCAGTCAATCATGGGGCAGGGGGCCTTACGAGCAGTACTTC. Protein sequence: CASSQSWGRGPYEQYF.

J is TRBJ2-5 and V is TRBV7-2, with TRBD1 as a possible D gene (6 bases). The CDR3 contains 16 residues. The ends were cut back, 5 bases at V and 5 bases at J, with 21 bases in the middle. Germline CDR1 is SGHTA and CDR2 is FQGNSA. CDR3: CASSPTADRPRETQYF. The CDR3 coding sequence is TGTGCCAGCAGCCCCACCGCCGACAGGCCGAGGGAGACCCAGTACTTC.

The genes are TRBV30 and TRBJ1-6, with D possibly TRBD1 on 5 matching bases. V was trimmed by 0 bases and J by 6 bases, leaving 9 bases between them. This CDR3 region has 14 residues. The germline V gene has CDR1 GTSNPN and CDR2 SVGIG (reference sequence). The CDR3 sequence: CAWSVGAANSPLHF. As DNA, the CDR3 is TGTGCCTGGAGTGTTGGGGCAGCTAATTCACCCCTCCACTTT.

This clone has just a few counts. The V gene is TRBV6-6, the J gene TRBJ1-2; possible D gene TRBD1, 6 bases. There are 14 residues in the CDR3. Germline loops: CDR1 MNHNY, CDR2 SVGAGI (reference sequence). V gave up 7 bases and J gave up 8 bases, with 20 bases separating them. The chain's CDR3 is CASKGEGAGHGYTF. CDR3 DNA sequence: TGTGCCAGCAAGGGGGAAGGAGCAGGCCACGGCTACACCTTC.

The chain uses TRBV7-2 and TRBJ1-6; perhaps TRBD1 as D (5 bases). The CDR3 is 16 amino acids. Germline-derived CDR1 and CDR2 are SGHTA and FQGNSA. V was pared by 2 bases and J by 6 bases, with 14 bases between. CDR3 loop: CASSLYGRQFNSPLHF. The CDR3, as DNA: TGTGCCAGCAGCTTATACGGAAGACAGTTTAATTCACCCCTCCACTTT. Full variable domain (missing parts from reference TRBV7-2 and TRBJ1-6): GAGVSQSPSNKVTEKGKDVELRCDPISGHTALYWYRQSLGQGLEFLIYFQGNSAPDKSGLPSDRFSAERTGGSVSTLTIQRTQQEDSAVYLCASSLYGRQFNSPLHFGNGTRLTVT.

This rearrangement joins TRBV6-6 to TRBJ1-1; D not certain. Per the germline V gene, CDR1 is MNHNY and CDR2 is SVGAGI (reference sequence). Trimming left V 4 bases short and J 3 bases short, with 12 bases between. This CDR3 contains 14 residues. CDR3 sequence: CASSSRRGDTEAFF. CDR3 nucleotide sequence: TGTGCCAGCAGTTCGCGCCGCGGGGACACTGAAGCTTTCTTT.

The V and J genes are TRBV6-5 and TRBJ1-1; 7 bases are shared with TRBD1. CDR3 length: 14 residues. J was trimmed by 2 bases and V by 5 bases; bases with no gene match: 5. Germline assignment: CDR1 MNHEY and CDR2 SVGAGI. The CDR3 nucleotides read TGTGCCAGCAGTGCGGGACAGCATAACACTGAAGCTTTCTTT. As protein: CASSAGQHNTEAFF.